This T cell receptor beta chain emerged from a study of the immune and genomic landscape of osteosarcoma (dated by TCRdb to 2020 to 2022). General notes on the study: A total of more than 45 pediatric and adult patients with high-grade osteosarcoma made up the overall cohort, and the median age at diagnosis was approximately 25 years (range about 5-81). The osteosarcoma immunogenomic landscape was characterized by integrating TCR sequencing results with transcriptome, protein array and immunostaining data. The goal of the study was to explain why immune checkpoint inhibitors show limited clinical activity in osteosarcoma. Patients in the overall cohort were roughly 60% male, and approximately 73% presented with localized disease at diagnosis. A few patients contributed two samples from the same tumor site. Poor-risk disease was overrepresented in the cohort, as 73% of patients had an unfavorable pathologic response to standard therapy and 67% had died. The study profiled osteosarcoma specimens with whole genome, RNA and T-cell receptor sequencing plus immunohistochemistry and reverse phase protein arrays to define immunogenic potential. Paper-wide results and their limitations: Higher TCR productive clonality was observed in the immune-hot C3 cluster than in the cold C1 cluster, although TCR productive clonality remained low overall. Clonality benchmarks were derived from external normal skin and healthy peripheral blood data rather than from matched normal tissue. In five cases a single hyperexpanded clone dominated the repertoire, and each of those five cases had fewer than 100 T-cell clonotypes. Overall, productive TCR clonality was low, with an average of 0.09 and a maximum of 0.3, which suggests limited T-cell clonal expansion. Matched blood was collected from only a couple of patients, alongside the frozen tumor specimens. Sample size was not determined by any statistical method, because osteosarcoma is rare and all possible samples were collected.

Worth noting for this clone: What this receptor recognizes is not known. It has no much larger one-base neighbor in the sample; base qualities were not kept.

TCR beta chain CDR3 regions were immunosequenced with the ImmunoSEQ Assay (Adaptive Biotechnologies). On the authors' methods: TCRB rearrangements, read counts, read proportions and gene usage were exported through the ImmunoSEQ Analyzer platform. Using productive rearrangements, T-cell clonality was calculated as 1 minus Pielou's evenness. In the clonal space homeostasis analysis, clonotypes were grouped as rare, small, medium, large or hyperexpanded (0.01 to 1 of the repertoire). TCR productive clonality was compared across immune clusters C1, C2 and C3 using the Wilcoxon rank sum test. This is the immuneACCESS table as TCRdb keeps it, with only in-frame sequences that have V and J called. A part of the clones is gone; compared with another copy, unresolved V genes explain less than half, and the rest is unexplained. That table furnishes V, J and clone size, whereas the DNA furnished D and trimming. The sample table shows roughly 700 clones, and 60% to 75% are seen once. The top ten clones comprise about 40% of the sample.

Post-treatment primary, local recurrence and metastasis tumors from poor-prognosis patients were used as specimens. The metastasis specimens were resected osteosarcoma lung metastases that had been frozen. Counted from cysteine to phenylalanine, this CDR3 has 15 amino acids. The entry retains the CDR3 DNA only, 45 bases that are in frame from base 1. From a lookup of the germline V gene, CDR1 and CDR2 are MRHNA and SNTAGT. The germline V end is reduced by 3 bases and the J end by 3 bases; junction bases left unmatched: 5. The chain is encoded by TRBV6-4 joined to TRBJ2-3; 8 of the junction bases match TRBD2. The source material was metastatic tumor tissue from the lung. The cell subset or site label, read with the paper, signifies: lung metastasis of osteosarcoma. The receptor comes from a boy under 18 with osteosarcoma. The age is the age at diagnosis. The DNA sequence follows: TGTGCCAGCAGTGAGTCTAGCGGGCGAACAGATACGCAGTATTTT. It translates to CASSESSGRTDTQYF.